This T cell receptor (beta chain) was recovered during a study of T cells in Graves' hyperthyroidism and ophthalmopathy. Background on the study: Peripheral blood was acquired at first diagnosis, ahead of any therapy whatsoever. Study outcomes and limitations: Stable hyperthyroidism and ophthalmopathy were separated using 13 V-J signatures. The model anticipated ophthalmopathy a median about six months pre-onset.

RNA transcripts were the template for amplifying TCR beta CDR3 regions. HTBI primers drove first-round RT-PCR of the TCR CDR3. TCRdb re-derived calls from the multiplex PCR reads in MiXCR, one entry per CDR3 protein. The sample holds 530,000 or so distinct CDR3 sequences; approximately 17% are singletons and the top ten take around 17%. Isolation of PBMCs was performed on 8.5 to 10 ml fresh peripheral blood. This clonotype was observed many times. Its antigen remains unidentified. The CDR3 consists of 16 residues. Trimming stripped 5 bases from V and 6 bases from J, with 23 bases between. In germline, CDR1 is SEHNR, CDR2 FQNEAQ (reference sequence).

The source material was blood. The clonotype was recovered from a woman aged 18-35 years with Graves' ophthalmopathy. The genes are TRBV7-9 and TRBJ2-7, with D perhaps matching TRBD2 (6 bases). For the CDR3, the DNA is TGTGCCAGCAGCGATCTCCCGGGACTCCGAACCCTCGAGCAGTACTTC. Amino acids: CASSDLPGLRTLEQYF.